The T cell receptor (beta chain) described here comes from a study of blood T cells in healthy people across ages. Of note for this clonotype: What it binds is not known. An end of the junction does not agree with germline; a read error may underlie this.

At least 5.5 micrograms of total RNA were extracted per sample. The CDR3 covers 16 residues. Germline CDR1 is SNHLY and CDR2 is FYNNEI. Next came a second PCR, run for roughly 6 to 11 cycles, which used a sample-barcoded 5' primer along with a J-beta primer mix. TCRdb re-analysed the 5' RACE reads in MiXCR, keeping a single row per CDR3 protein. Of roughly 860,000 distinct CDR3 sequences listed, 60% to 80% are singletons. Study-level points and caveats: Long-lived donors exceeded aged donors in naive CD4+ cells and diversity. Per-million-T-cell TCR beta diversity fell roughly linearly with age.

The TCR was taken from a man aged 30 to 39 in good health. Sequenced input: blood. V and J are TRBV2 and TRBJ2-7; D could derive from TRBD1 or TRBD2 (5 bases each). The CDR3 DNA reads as TGTGCCAGCAGTGAAGCGCTGGCAGGGAGCTCCCACGAGCAGTACTTC. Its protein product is CASSEALAGSSHEQYF.